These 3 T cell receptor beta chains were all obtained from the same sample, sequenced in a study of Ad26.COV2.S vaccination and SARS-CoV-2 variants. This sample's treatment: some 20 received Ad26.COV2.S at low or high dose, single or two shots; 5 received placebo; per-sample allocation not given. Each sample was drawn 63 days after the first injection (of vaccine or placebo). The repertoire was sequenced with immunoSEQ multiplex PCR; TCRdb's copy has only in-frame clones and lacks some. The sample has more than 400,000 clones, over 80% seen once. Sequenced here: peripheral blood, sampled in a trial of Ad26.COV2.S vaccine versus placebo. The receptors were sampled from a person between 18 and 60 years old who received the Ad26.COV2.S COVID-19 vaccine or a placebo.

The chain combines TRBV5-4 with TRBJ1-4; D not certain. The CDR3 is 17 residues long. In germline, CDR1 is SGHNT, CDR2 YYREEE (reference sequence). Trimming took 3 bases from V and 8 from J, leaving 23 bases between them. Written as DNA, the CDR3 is TGTGCCAGCAGCTCCCAACCCGAATTTAGACGCGGGGAAAAACTGTTTTTT. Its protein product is CASSSQPEFRRGEKLFF.

This chain's CDR3 is CASSGWGASNQPQHF. The DNA of the CDR3 is TGTGCCAGCAGTGGGTGGGGGGCGAGCAATCAGCCCCAGCATTTT. The chain employs TRBV2 and TRBJ1-5, with D possibly being TRBD1 (6 bases). The CDR3 runs to 15 residues. Germline lookup yields CDR1 SNHLY and CDR2 FYNNEI. V lost 4 bases and J lost 1, with 11 bases in between.

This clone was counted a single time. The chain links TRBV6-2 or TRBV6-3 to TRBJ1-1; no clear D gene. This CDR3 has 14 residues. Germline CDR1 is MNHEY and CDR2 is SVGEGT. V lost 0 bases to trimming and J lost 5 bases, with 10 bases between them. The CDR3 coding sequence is TGTGCCAGCAGTTACTCTCCTCCTGGAACTGAAGCTTTCTTT. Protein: CASSYSPPGTEAFF.